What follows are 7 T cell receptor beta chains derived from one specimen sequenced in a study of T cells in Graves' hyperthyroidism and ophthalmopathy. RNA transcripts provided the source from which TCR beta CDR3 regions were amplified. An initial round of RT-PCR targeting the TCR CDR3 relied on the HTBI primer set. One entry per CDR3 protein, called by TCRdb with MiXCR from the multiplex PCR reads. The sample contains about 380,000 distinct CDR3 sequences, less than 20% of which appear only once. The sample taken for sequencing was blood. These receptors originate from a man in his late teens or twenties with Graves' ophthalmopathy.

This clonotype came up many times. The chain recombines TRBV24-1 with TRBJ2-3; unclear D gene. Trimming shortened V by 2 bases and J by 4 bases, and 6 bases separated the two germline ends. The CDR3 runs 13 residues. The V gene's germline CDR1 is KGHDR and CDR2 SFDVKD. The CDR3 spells CATSDWKADTQYF. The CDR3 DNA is TGTGCCACCAGTGATTGGAAAGCAGATACGCAGTATTTT.

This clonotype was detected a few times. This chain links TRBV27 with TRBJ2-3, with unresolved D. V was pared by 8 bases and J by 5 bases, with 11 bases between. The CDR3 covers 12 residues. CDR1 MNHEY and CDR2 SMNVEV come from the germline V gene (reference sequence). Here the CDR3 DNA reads TGTGCCAGCGCGGCTAACCAAGATACGCAGTATTTT. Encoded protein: CASAANQDTQYF.

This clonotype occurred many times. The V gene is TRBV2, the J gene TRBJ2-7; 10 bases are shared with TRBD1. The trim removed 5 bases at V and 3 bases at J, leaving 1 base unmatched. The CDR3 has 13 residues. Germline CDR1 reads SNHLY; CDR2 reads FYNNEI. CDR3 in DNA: TGTGCCAGCAGTCGGGACAGGGGCTACGAGCAGTACTTC. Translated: CASSRDRGYEQYF. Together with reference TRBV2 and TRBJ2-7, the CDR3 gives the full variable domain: EPEVTQTPSHQVTQMGQEVILRCVPISNHLYFYWYRQILGQKVEFLVSFYNNEISEKSEIFDDQFSVERPDGSNFTLKIRSTKLEDSAMYFCASSRDRGYEQYFGPGTRLTVT.

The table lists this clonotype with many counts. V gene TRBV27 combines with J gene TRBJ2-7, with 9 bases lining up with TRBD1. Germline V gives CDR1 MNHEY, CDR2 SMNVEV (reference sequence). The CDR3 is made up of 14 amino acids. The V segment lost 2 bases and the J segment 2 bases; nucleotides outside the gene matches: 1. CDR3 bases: TGTGCCAGCAGTTTAGGGACAGGGCCCTACGAGCAGTACTTC. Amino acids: CASSLGTGPYEQYF.

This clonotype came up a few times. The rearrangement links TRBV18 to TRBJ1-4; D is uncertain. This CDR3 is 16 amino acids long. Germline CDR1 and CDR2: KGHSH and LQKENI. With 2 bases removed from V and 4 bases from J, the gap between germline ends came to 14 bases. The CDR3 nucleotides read TGTGCCAGCTCACCAGTCCGCGTAGGAAGTAATGAAAAACTGTTTTTT. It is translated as CASSPVRVGSNEKLFF. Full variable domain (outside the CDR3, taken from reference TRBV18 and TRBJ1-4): NAGVMQNPRHLVRRRGQEARLRCSPMKGHSHVYWYRQLPEEGLKFMVYLQKENIIDESGMPKERFSAEFPKEGPSILRIQQVVRGDSAAYFCASSPVRVGSNEKLFFGSGTQLSVL.

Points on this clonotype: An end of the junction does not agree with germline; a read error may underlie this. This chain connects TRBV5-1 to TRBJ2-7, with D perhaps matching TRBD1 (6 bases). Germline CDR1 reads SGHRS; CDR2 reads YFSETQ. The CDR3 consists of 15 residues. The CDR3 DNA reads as TGCGCCAGCAGTTTGACGGGACACCGACCTGACGAGCTGTACTTC. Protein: CASSLTGHRPDELYF.

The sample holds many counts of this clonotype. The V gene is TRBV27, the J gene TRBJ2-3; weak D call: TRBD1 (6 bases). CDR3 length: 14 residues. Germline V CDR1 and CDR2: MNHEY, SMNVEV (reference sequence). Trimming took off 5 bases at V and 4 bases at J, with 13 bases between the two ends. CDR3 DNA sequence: TGTGCCAGCAGTCCGCAACAGGGTTCAGATACGCAGTATTTT. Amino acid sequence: CASSPQQGSDTQYF.